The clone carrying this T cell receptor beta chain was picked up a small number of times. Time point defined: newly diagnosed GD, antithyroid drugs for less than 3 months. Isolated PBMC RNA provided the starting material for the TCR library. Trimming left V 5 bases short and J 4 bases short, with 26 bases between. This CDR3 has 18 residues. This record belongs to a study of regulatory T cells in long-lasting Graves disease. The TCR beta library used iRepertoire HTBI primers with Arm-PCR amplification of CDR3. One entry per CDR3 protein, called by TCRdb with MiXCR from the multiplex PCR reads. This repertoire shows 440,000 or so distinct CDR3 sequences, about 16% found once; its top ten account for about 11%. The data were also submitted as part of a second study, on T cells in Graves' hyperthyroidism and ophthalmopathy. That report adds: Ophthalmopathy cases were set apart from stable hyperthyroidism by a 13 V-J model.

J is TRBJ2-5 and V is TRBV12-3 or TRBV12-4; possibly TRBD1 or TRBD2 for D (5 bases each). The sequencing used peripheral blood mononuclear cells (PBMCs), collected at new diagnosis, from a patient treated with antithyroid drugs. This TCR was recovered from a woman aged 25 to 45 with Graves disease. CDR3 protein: CASSPDLRDPRSGETQYF. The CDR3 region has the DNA TGTGCCAGCAGTCCTGACCTTCGGGACCCGCGATCGGGAGAGACCCAGTACTTC.